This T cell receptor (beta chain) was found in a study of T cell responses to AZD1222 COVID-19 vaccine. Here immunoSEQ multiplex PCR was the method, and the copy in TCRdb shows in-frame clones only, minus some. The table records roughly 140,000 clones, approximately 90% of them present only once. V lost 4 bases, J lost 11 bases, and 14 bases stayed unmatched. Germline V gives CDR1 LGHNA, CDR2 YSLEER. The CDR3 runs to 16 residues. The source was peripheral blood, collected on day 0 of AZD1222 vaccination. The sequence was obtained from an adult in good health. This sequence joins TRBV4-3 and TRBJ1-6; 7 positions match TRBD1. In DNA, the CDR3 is TGCGCCAGCAGCCCTGGGACAGTCGCACTAACCGCACCCCTCCACTTT. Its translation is CASSPGTVALTAPLHF.